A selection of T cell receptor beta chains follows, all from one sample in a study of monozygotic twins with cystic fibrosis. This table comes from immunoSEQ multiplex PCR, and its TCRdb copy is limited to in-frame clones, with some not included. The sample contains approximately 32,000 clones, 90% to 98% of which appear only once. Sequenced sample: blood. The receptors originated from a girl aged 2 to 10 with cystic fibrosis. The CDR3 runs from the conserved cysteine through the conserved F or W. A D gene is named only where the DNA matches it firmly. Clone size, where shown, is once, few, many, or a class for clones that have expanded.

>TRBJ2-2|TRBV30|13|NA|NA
TGTGCCTGGAGTGTACAGCTGACCGGGGAGCTGTTTTTT
CAWSVQLTGELFF
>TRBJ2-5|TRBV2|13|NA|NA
TGTGCCAGCAGCCGAGTAGACTTAGAGACCCAGTACTTC
CASSRVDLETQYF
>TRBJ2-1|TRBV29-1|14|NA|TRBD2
TGCAGCGTTGAAAGGAGACTAGCGATGGATGAGCAGTTCTTC
CSVERRLAMDEQFF
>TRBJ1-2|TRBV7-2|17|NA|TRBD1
TGTGCCAGCAGCCCAGAGGGGACAGGGGAAAGGAACTATGGCTACACCTTC
CASSPEGTGERNYGYTF
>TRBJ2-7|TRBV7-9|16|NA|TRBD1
TGTGCCAGCAGGTCGACGATCGGACAGGGGGACTACGAGCAGTACTTC
CASRSTIGQGDYEQYF
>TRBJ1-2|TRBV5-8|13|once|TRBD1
TGTGCCAGCAACACAGACAGGGACGGTGGCTACACCTTC
CASNTDRDGGYTF
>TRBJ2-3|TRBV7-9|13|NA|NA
TGTGCCAGCAGCTTTTCCTTTATAGATACGCAGTATTTT
CASSFSFIDTQYF
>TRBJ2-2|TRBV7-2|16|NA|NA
TGTGCCAGCAGCTTAGTTTCTAGCGTGGGCACCGGGGAGCTGTTTTTT
CASSLVSSVGTGELFF
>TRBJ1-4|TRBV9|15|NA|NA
TGTGCCAGCAGCGAGGGGAGTCAGTCGCCTGAAAAACTGTTTTTT
CASSEGSQSPEKLFF
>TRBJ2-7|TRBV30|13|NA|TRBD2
TGTGCCTGGGCGGGACTACTAACCTACGAGCAGTACTTC
CAWAGLLTYEQYF
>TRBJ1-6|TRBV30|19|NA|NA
TGTGCCTGGATGGGGACAAAAGATTTCCTTAGCTCCTATAATTCACCCCTCCACTTT
CAWMGTKDFLSSYNSPLHF
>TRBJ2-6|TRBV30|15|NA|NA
TGTGCCTGGAGTAAATCGCTCTCTGGGGCCAACGTCCTGACTTTC
CAWSKSLSGANVLTF
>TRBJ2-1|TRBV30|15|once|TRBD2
TGTGCCTGGAGTAGGACTAGCGGGAGGTGGAATGAGCAGTTCTTC
CAWSRTSGRWNEQFF